The source of this TCR beta chain is a study of shared clonotypes between healthy human individuals. Broader study findings: Non-shared clonotypes displayed generation probabilities falling below those of clonotypes present in all four donors.

Generated by immunoSEQ multiplex PCR, the TCRdb table keeps only in-frame clones and is missing some. The data show about 680,000 clones, less than 80% seen once. The study drew all its donors from Caucasian adults living in Nashville, Tennessee. Details on this clone: No antigen is known for it.

V lost 1 base and J lost 5, with 10 bases in between. The CDR3 is 13 amino acids. CDR1 SGHRS and CDR2 YFSETQ come from the germline V gene. This TCR was recovered from a woman between 25 and 40 years old in good health. The source material was memory CD4+ T cells sorted from blood. Stated subset: CD45RA-negative fraction. V usage is TRBV5-1 and J usage is TRBJ2-7; weak D call: TRBD2 (6 bases). The CDR3 bases are TGCGCCAGCAGCTTGATACCGGGAGACGAGCAGTACTTC. This translates into CASSLIPGDEQYF.